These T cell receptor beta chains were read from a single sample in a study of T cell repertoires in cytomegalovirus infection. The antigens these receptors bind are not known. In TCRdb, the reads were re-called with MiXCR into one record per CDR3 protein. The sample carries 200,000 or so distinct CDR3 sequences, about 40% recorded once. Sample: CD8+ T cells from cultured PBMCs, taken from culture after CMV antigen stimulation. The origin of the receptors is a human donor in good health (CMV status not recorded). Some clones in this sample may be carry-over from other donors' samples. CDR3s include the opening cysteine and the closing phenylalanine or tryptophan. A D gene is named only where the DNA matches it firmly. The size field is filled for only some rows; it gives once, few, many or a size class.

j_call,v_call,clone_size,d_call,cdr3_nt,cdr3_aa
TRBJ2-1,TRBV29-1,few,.,TGCAGCGCAAGTTGGGCAGGGCCCGTTGAGCAGTTCTTC,CSASWAGPVEQFF
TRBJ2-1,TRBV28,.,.,TGTGCCAGCAGTTTTGGCGGAGGGCCTCAGAATGAGCAGTTCTTC,CASSFGGGPQNEQFF
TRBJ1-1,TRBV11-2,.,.,TGTGCCAGCAGCCGCAATACGGGGGTGGACACTGAAGCTTTCTTT,CASSRNTGVDTEAFF
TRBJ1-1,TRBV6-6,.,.,TGTGCCAGCTCCTGGGACCCACCAGGGACTGAAGCTTTCTTT,CASSWDPPGTEAFF
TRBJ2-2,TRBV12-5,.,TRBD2,TGTGCTAGTGGTTTGAGACTAGCGGGCCTCACCGGGGAGCTGTTTTTT,CASGLRLAGLTGELFF
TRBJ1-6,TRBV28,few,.,TGTGCCAGCAGTCTATTATCTTCTGGGTCACCCCTCCACTTT,CASSLLSSGSPLHF
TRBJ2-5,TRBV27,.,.,TGTGCCAGCAGTTTATCCGACAGGTACCAAGAGACCCAGTACTTC,CASSLSDRYQETQYF
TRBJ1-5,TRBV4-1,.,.,TGCGCCAGCAGCCAAGATCTCACAGGGTGGTCCAATCAGCCCCAGCATTTT,CASSQDLTGWSNQPQHF
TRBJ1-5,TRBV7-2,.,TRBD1,TGTGCCAGCAGCCGACAGGGGTCGGTAGGTCAGCCCCAGCATTTT,CASSRQGSVGQPQHF
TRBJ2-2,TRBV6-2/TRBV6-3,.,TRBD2,TGTGCCAGCTGGGGCCGGCCGACTAGCGACTCGAACACCGGGGAGCTGTTTTTT,CASWGRPTSDSNTGELFF
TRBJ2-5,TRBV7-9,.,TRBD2,TGTGCCAGCAGCTTAACTTATATTCGGCTAGCGGAAGAGACCCAGTACTTC,CASSLTYIRLAEETQYF
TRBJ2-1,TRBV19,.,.,TGTGCCAGTAGTATTGTCCATGAGCAGTTCTTC,CASSIVHEQFF
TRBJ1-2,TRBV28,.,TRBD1,TGTGCCAGCAGTTTACTTTCGACAGGGGGCGCAGGCGGCTACACCTTC,CASSLLSTGGAGGYTF
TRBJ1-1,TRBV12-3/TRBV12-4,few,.,TGTGCCAGCAGTTCTACAGGGATTCAGAACACTGAAGCTTTCTTT,CASSSTGIQNTEAFF
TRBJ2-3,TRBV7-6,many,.,TGTGCCAGCAGCGCCGTAGGTGCAGATACGCAGTATTTT,CASSAVGADTQYF
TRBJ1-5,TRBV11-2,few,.,TGTGCCAGCAGCTTAGAATATAATCAGCCCCAGCATTTT,CASSLEYNQPQHF
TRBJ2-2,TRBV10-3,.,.,TGTGCCATCAGTGGTGCGTATCGTCGACAGGACACCGGGGAGCTGTTTTTT,CAISGAYRRQDTGELFF
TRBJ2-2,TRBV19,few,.,TGTGCCAGTAGTACAAGGCATGGTCTTGCGAACACCGGGGAGCTGTTTTTT,CASSTRHGLANTGELFF
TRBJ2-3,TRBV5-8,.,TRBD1,TGTGCCAGCAGCTACCCCGGGACAGGGGGCACAGATACGCAGTATTTT,CASSYPGTGGTDTQYF
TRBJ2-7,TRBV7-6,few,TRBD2,TGTGCCAGCAGCATTACTAGCGGGAGACAGGAGCAGTACTTC,CASSITSGRQEQYF
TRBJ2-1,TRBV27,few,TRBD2,TGTGCCAGCAGTTCGCAAACCGGGACTAGCGTCAATGAGCAGTTCTTC,CASSSQTGTSVNEQFF
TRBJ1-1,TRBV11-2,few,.,TGTGCCAGCAGCCCAAGGAGAGCTGAAGCTTTCTTT,CASSPRRAEAFF
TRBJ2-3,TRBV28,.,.,TGTGCCAGCAGTTTAGGACCTCCCCCCACAGATACGCAGTATTTT,CASSLGPPPTDTQYF
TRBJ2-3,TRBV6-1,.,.,TGTGCCAGCACCTTGGCTGGCGTCCGGAGAGATACGCAGTATTTT,CASTLAGVRRDTQYF
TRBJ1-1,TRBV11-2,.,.,TGTGCCCGGAAACCCAGAGGGGTCTCTGAAGCTTTCTTT,CARKPRGVSEAFF
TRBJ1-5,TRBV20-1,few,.,TGCAGTGCTAGAGACCGGGGGGCCTTGCAGCCCCAGCATTTT,CSARDRGALQPQHF
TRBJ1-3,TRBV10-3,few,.,TGTGCCATCAGTGAAATCCCCAGGAACTCTGGAAACACCATATATTTT,CAISEIPRNSGNTIYF
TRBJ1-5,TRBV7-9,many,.,TGTGCCAGCAGCTTAAGTGGAAGGGGACGCCCGAAAAATCAGCCCCAGCATTTT,CASSLSGRGRPKNQPQHF
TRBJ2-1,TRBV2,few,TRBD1,TGTGCCAGCAAATCCGGGACAGGGAATTACAATGAGCAGTTCTTC,CASKSGTGNYNEQFF